This T cell receptor beta chain appears in the sequencing data of a study of monozygotic twins with inflammatory bowel disease. The CDR3 runs 14 residues. CDR1 is MNHEY, CDR2 SVGEGT, per germline. Whole-study results and caveats: With inverse Simpson as the measure, TCRbeta diversity was lower in IBD patients than in healthy co-twins.

TCR libraries each used about 4,000 ng of total RNA. TCRalpha and TCRbeta cDNA went through nested PCRs of approximately 17 and 9 cycles, two in total. TCRdb re-called the 5' RACE reads; every CDR3 protein appears as one record, without DNA. This table holds some 160,000 distinct CDR3 sequences. A note on this clonotype: What it recognizes is unknown.

This sequence joins TRBV6-2 or TRBV6-3 and TRBJ1-1. Sequencing input: blood. This TCR was sampled from a human donor with ulcerative colitis or Crohn's disease, or a healthy co-twin of an affected twin (not recorded which). The CDR3 sequence: CASSLSVTNTEAFF.